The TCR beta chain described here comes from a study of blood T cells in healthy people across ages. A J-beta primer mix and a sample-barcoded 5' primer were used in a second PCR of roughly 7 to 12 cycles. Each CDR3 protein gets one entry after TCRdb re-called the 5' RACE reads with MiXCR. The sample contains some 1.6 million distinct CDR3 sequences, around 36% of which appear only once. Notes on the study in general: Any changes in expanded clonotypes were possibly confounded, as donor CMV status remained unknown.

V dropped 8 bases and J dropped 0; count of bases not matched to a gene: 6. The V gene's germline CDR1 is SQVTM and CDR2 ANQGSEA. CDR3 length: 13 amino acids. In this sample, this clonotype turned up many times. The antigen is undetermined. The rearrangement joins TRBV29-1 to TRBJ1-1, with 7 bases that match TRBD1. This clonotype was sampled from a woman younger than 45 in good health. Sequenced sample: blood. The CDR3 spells CSSSGGVNTEAFF. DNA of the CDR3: TGCAGCTCCTCAGGGGGAGTGAACACTGAAGCTTTCTTT.